The 8 T cell receptor beta chains below all came from one sample that was sequenced in a study of T cell responses to AZD1222 COVID-19 vaccine. TCRdb keeps only in-frame clones here, not all; method: immunoSEQ multiplex PCR. The table lists about 110,000 clones, over 75% of them singletons, with 3.5% to 5% in the top ten. The source material was peripheral blood, sampled on day 0 of AZD1222 vaccination. Every receptor here comes from an adult in good health.

This clone was detected a few times. The rearrangement uses TRBV28 and TRBJ1-2; D may be TRBD1 (6 bases). CDR3 length: 13 amino acids. From germline, CDR1 is MDHEN and CDR2 SYDVKM. The V and J ends lost 2 bases and 8 bases respectively, with 12 bases between them. This CDR3 is CASSLNRASGYTF. CDR3 coding DNA: TGTGCCAGCAGTTTAAACAGGGCGTCAGGCTACACCTTC.

This clone has a single count. The chain has TRBV6-5 and TRBJ1-2; 9 bases match TRBD1. Germline trimming cut 2 bases from V and 1 base from J; bases unmatched to any gene: 5. Germline values: CDR1 MNHEY, CDR2 SVGAGI. The CDR3 length is 16 residues. The DNA of the CDR3 is TGTGCCAGCAGTTACGGGGGGACAGGGAATAACTATGGCTACACCTTC. This encodes CASSYGGTGNNYGYTF.

Here the CDR3 DNA reads TGTGCCAGCAGTTTATTTAGGCAGGCATCTGGAAACACCATATATTTT. The encoded protein is CASSLFRQASGNTIYF. This chain connects TRBV28 to TRBJ1-3, with no clear D. This CDR3 spans 16 amino acids. Germline V lookup: CDR1 MDHEN, CDR2 SYDVKM. V shed 1 base and J shed 1 base, with 11 bases lying between them.

The CDR3 sequence is CASSQDYNNSPLHF. The CDR3 DNA is TGCGCCAGCAGCCAAGACTACAATAATTCACCCCTCCACTTT. This sequence joins TRBV4-3 and TRBJ1-6; D is uncertain. This CDR3 comprises 14 residues. The V and J ends lost 0 bases and 5 bases respectively, with 5 bases between them. Looked up from germline, CDR1 is LGHNA and CDR2 is YSLEER.

This chain links TRBV2 with TRBJ2-7; D may be TRBD2 (6 bases). The CDR3 is 15 residues long. The germline CDR1 and CDR2 sequences are SNHLY and FYNNEI. V lost 1 base, J lost 2 bases, and 12 bases lay in between. For the CDR3, the DNA is TGTGCCAGCAGTGAAGAAGGTAGCGGCGCCTACGAGCAGTACTTC. Translated, it gives CASSEEGSGAYEQYF. The entire variable domain, with the rest obtained from reference TRBV2 and TRBJ2-7, is as follows: EPEVTQTPSHQVTQMGQEVILRCVPISNHLYFYWYRQILGQKVEFLVSFYNNEISEKSEIFDDQFSVERPDGSNFTLKIRSTKLEDSAMYFCASSEEGSGAYEQYFGPGTRLTVT.

The chain has TRBV4-3 and TRBJ1-3, with D tentatively TRBD1 (5 bases). This CDR3 region has 16 residues. The V and J ends lost 0 bases and 2 bases respectively, with 11 bases between them. Germline-derived CDR1 and CDR2 are LGHNA and YSLEER. In nucleotides, the CDR3 is TGCGCCAGCAGCCAAGAGGAGAGCAGGGCTGGAAACACCATATATTTT. It specifies CASSQEESRAGNTIYF.

The genes are TRBV28 and TRBJ1-2; D gene ambiguous. The CDR3 is 15 amino acids. V dropped 6 bases and J dropped 4 bases, with 18 bases sitting between them. Germline loops: CDR1 MDHEN, CDR2 SYDVKM. The DNA of the CDR3 is TGTGCCAGCAGCCATGGGAGCCGGACTTTCTATGGCTACACCTTC. It yields the protein CASSHGSRTFYGYTF.

J is TRBJ1-5 and V is TRBV19, with 7 positions matching TRBD1. Germline CDR1 reads LNHDA; CDR2 reads SQIVND (reference sequence). V was pared by 3 bases and J by 1 base, with 6 bases of the junction left unmatched. The CDR3 runs 16 residues. CDR3 region: CASSIDRAPSNQPQHF. The CDR3 bases are TGTGCCAGTAGTATCGACAGGGCCCCAAGCAATCAGCCCCAGCATTTT.